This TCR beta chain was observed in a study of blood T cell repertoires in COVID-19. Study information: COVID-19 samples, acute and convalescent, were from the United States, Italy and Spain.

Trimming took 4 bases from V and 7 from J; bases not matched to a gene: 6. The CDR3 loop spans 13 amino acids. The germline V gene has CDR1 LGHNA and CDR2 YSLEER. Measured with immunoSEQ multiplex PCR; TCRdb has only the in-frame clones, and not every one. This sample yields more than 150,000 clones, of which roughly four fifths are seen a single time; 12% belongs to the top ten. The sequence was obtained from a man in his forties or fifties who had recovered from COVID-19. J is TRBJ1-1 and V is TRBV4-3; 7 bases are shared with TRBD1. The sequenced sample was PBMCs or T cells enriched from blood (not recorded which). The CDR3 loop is CASSPTGTVEAFF. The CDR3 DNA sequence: TGCGCCAGCAGCCCAACCGGGACAGTTGAAGCTTTCTTT.